A single sample is the source of the 5 T cell receptor beta chains below, sequenced in a study of CD8 T cells in Susac syndrome (dated by TCRdb to between 2017 and 2020). The library was generated by the immunoSEQ multiplex PCR assay. RNA was extracted with the RNeasy kit and roughly 0.5 to 1 ug was reverse transcribed using random hexamers. TCRdb cleaned the public reads at Q25 with fastp, built clones with MiXCR and kept in-frame beta chains. Here each entry gathers all rows of one CDR3 protein and keeps the most common genes and DNA. For this sample there are around 180,000 distinct CDR3 sequences; over 85% appear just once. The top ten constitute around 0.1% of the sample. Sequences were obtained from CD4+ T cells from PBMCs. These receptors came from a human donor with multiple sclerosis.

Only one count was recorded for this clonotype. The chain employs TRBV28 and TRBJ2-4; 7 bases are a match to TRBD1. The CDR3 extends over 16 amino acids. Trimming removed 1 base from V and 4 bases from J; junction bases left unmatched: 7. Germline loops: CDR1 MDHEN, CDR2 SYDVKM. The chain's CDR3 is CASSLFGQDNKNIQYF. The CDR3 DNA is TGTGCCAGCAGTTTATTCGGACAGGACAATAAAAACATTCAGTACTTC.

V usage is TRBV20-1 and J usage is TRBJ2-4; tentative D call: TRBD1 (6 bases). Germline V lookup: CDR1 DFQATT, CDR2 SNEGSKA (reference sequence). CDR3 length equals 14 residues. Trimming removed 5 bases from V and 6 bases from J, with 17 bases in between. CDR3 residues: CSAGMTGTTNIQYF. DNA of the CDR3: TGCAGTGCTGGGATGACCGGGACAACAAACATTCAGTACTTC.

In regard to this clonotype: The junction departs from germline at one end; a sequencing error may be responsible. This sequence joins TRBV7-8 and TRBJ1-5; D gene ambiguous. The CDR3 extends over 15 amino acids. Germline CDR1 and CDR2: SGHVS and FQNEAQ. CDR3 sequence (DNA): TGTGCCAGCAGCGTAGCGACGGTTAACAATCAGCCCCAGCATTTT. Translating it yields CASSVATVNNQPQHF.

The rearrangement links TRBV28 to TRBJ2-7; a weak D match, TRBD1 (5 bases). From germline, CDR1 is MDHEN and CDR2 SYDVKM. The V gene lost 10 bases and the J gene lost 3 bases, with 25 bases spanning the gap. The CDR3 is 16 amino acids. The CDR3 nucleotides are TGTGCCACCAACTCCCGATTCGAAGGGGCCGACTACGAGCAGTACTTC. Amino acid sequence: CATNSRFEGADYEQYF.

This chain links TRBV5-1 with TRBJ2-7; TRBD1 matches at 9 bases. Germline V gene data show CDR1 as SGHRS and CDR2 as YFSETQ. The CDR3 is 15 amino acids. Trimming removed 3 bases from V and 2 bases from J; junction bases left unmatched: 6. The DNA of the CDR3 is TGCGCCAGCAGCTCCAACCGGGACAGGGCCTACGAGCAGTACTTC. Its protein is CASSSNRDRAYEQYF.